These 20 T cell receptor beta chains were sequenced from one sample in a study of blood T cell repertoires in COVID-19. Generated by immunoSEQ multiplex PCR, the TCRdb table keeps only in-frame clones and is missing some. The repertoire holds 95,000 to 100,000 clones, with almost 95% as singletons. The sequencing input was peripheral blood. These TCRs come from a man over 45 with active COVID-19.

J is TRBJ2-7 and V is TRBV28; 8 bases map to TRBD2. V dropped 4 bases and J dropped 1; count of bases not matched to a gene: 9. Germline loops: CDR1 MDHEN, CDR2 SYDVKM. CDR3 length equals 16 residues. Written as DNA, the CDR3 is TGTGCCAGCAGTTATGGGGCGGGGGGCTTATCCTACGAGCAGTACTTC. It codes for CASSYGAGGLSYEQYF.

This chain joins TRBV6-5 and TRBJ1-1; maybe TRBD1 (6 bases). The CDR3 length is 14 residues. V was clipped by 2 bases and J by 8 bases, with 15 bases between them. Germline assignment: CDR1 MNHEY and CDR2 SVGAGI. CDR3 residues: CASSYGDTRSEAFF. In DNA form, the CDR3 reads TGTGCCAGCAGTTACGGGGACACCCGAAGCGAAGCTTTCTTT.

V and J are TRBV13 and TRBJ1-1; D remains unclear. Germline CDR1 reads PRHDT; CDR2 reads FYEKMQ (reference sequence). The CDR3 sequence is 11 residues long. The V gene lost 6 bases and the J gene lost 10 bases, with 12 bases spanning the gap. CDR3 DNA sequence: TGTGCCAGCAGGTCAGAGGGCCGAGCTTTCTTT. As protein: CASRSEGRAFF.

This chain joins TRBV30 and TRBJ1-3; TRBD1 matches at 8 bases. The germline CDR1 and CDR2 sequences are GTSNPN and SVGIG (reference sequence). The CDR3 totals 14 residues. Trimming at V came to 5 bases and at J to 2 bases, leaving 5 bases not matched to a gene. The CDR3 sequence is CAWGGDRPGNTIYF. The CDR3 region has the DNA TGTGCCTGGGGAGGGGACAGGCCTGGAAACACCATATATTTT.

The rearrangement links TRBV6-1 to TRBJ1-1; TRBD1 is a possible D gene (5 bases). With 11 bases removed from V and 6 bases from J, the gap between germline ends came to 16 bases. The germline gives CDR1 MNHNS, CDR2 SASEGT. This CDR3 is 12 amino acids long. The CDR3 reads CAANPGFSEAFF. The CDR3, as DNA: TGTGCCGCCAACCCAGGGTTCTCTGAAGCTTTCTTT.

The chain has TRBV30 and TRBJ2-1, with 7 bases fitting TRBD2. Trimming took 3 bases from V and 0 from J; bases not matched to a gene: 8. The CDR3 is 16 amino acids. The germline V gene has CDR1 GTSNPN and CDR2 SVGIG (reference sequence). CDR3 in amino acids: CAWRPLGGSSYNEQFF. The CDR3 region has the DNA TGTGCCTGGAGACCCCTCGGGGGGAGCTCCTACAATGAGCAGTTCTTC. Together with reference TRBV30 and TRBJ2-1, the CDR3 gives the full variable domain: SQTIHQWPATLVQPVGSPLSLECTVEGTSNPNLYWYRQAAGRGLQLLFYSVGIGQISSEVPQNLSASRPQDRQFILSSKKLLLSDSGFYLCAWRPLGGSSYNEQFFGPGTRLTVL.

This sequence joins TRBV28 and TRBJ1-1, with D possibly matching TRBD1 (5 bases). CDR1 and CDR2 from the germline V gene are MDHEN and SYDVKM. Trimming left V 6 bases short and J 1 base short, with 15 bases between. The CDR3 sequence is 15 residues long. DNA of the CDR3: TGTGCCAGCAGGCCCCCGCTCGGACAGAACACTGAAGCTTTCTTT. It codes for CASRPPLGQNTEAFF.

This clone appeared a single time. V is TRBV11-2 and J is TRBJ1-1; D not resolved. Trimming shortened V by 2 bases and J by 4 bases, and 17 bases separated the two germline ends. This CDR3 comprises 16 residues. Per germline, CDR1 SGHAT and CDR2 FQNNGV. CDR3 residues: CASSLPPILGSTEAFF. The CDR3 bases are TGTGCCAGCAGCTTACCCCCTATTCTAGGGAGCACTGAAGCTTTCTTT.

This chain joins TRBV5-1 and TRBJ1-1; the match to TRBD1 covers 7 bases. Per germline, CDR1 SGHRS and CDR2 YFSETQ. This CDR3 is built from 13 residues. Unmatched junction bases numbered 4, after V lost 7 bases and J lost 1 base. The CDR3 DNA is TGCGCCAGCGGACGGACAGGGAACACTGAAGCTTTCTTT. Residues: CASGRTGNTEAFF.

The rearrangement uses TRBV13 and TRBJ2-1; 11 bases are a match to TRBD2. The CDR3 extends over 18 amino acids. Germline V gives CDR1 PRHDT, CDR2 FYEKMQ (reference sequence). The ends lost 5 bases at V and 1 base at J; junction bases unmatched: 10. CDR3 loop: CASSPKTSGMESYNEQFF. CDR3 DNA: TGTGCCAGCAGCCCAAAGACTAGCGGGATGGAGTCCTACAATGAGCAGTTCTTC.

The chain recombines TRBV4-2 with TRBJ1-2; 7 bases fit TRBD1. After removal of 2 bases from V and 5 bases from J, the junction contained 8 bases not matched to a gene. The CDR3 loop spans 15 amino acids. Germline V gives CDR1 LGHNA, CDR2 YNFKEQ. This CDR3 is CASSQLPGQRYGYTF. In DNA form, the CDR3 reads TGTGCCAGCAGCCAACTCCCGGGACAGCGGTATGGCTACACCTTC.

The chain has TRBV5-1 and TRBJ1-1; weak D call: TRBD1 (6 bases). The V end lost 4 bases, the J end lost 0 bases, and 16 bases lay between the germline ends. In germline, CDR1 is SGHRS, CDR2 YFSETQ. The length of the CDR3 is 16 residues. The CDR3 sequence: CASSPTLGQMNTEAFF. The CDR3 nucleotides are TGCGCCAGCAGCCCAACCTTAGGACAGATGAACACTGAAGCTTTCTTT.

The chain combines TRBV9 with TRBJ2-2; D is unresolved. Looked up from germline, CDR1 is SGDLS and CDR2 is YYNGEE. V was clipped by 1 base and J by 8 bases, with 9 bases between them. The CDR3 is 13 amino acids. CDR3: CASSVLLRGELFF. CDR3 coding DNA: TGTGCCAGCAGCGTACTTCTCCGTGGGGAGCTGTTTTTT.

This clone was recorded once. The CDR3 reads CASSYPSAGGSNEQFF. The DNA of the CDR3 is TGTGCCAGCAGTTACCCTTCAGCAGGGGGATCTAATGAGCAGTTCTTC. The chain links TRBV6-5 to TRBJ2-1; 7 bases match TRBD1. V lost 2 bases, J lost 7 bases, and 11 bases stayed unmatched. Per the germline V gene, CDR1 is MNHEY and CDR2 is SVGAGI. The CDR3 consists of 16 residues.

The chain combines TRBV18 with TRBJ2-5; the match to TRBD2 covers 14 bases. This CDR3 has 17 residues. V was clipped by 3 bases and J by 4 bases; unmatched bases: 7. Germline values: CDR1 KGHSH, CDR2 LQKENI. In nucleotides, the CDR3 is TGTGCCAGCTCACCCCCGGGACTAGCGGGAGCTGGAGAGACCCAGTACTTC. Its translation is CASSPPGLAGAGETQYF.

Here the CDR3 reads CASRGQSEGTEAFF. Written as DNA, the CDR3 is TGTGCCAGCAGGGGACAGTCTGAGGGCACTGAAGCTTTCTTT. The rearrangement uses TRBV28 and TRBJ1-1; 7 positions agree with TRBD1. V trimming: 6 bases; J trimming: 4 bases; junction bases outside the gene matches: 8. CDR3 length: 14 amino acids. CDR1 and CDR2 from the germline V gene are MDHEN and SYDVKM.

The chain is built from TRBV27 and TRBJ1-1; the D is unclear. This CDR3 spans 16 amino acids. Germline V lookup: CDR1 MNHEY, CDR2 SMNVEV (reference sequence). Trimming removed 5 bases at V and 0 bases at J, with 16 bases between. CDR3 residues: CASSPYLSKMNTEAFF. Here the CDR3 DNA reads TGTGCCAGCAGTCCCTACCTTAGTAAGATGAACACTGAAGCTTTCTTT.

V gene TRBV10-3 combines with J gene TRBJ2-7; 7 bases fit TRBD1. In germline, CDR1 is ENHRY, CDR2 SYGVKD. The CDR3 runs 13 residues. V lost 10 bases, J lost 3 bases, and 9 bases stayed unmatched. The CDR3 region is CASMDRNNYEQYF. In nucleotides, the CDR3 is TGTGCCAGCATGGACAGGAACAACTACGAGCAGTACTTC.

V is TRBV11-2 and J is TRBJ2-1; tentatively, D is TRBD2 (5 bases). The CDR3 runs to 14 residues. V was shortened by 3 bases and J by 6 bases, with 12 bases between the two germline ends. Germline CDR1 SGHAT, CDR2 FQNNGV. The CDR3 DNA is TGTGCCAGCAGCTTCTCCTCCACTAGCAATGAGCAGTTCTTC. Translated, it gives CASSFSSTSNEQFF.

As regards this clone: One end of the junction fails to match germline, which may point to a read error. The V gene is TRBV15, the J gene TRBJ2-3, with TRBD1 identical over 7 bases. Germline V CDR1 and CDR2: LNHNV, YYDKDF (reference sequence). This CDR3 has 14 amino acids. The CDR3 bases are TGTGCCACCAGCAGATCAGAAAGGACAGGAAGGGTGTTTTTT. Translation gives CATSRSERTGRVFF.